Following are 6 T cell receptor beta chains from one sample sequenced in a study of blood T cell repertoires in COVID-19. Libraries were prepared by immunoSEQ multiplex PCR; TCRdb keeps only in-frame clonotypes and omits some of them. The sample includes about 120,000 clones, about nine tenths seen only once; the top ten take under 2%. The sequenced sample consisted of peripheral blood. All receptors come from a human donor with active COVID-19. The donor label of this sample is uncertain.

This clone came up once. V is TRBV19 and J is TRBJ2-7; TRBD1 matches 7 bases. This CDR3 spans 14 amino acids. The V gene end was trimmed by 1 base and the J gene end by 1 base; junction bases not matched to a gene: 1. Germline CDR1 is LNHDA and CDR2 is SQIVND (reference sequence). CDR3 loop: CASSIGGQSYEQYF. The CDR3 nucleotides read TGTGCCAGTAGTATAGGGGGACAGTCCTACGAGCAGTACTTC.

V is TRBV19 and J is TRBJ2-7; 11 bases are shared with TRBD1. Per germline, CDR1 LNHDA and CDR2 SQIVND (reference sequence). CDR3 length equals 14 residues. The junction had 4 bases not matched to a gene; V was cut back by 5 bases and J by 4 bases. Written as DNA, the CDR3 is TGTGCCAGTAGTTCCGGGACAGGGGGATACGAGCAGTACTTC. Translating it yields CASSSGTGGYEQYF.

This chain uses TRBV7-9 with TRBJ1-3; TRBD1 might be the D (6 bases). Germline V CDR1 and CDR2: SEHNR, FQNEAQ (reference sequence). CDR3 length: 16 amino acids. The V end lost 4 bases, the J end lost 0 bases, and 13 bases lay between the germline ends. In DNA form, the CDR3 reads TGTGCCAGCAGCTGGGGGTGGACAGTCTCTGGAAACACCATATATTTT. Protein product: CASSWGWTVSGNTIYF.

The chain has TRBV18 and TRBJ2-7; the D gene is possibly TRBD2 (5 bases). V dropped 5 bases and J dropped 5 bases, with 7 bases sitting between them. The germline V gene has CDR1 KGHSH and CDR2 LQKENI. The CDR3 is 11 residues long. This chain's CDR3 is CASSGLNEQYF. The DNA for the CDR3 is TGTGCCAGCTCAGGACTGAACGAGCAGTACTTC.

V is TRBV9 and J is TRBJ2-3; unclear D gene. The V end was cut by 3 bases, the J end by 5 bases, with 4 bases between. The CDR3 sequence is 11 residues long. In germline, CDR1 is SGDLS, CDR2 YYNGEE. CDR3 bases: TGTGCCAGCAGCGCCCAAGATACGCAGTATTTT. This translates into CASSAQDTQYF.

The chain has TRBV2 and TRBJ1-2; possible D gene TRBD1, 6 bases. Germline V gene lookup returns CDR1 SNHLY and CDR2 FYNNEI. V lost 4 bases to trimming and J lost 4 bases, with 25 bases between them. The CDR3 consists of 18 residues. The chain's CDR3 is CASSVGLSTGESFYGYTF. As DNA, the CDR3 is TGTGCCAGCAGTGTCGGTTTGTCGACAGGAGAATCCTTCTATGGCTACACCTTC.